This T cell receptor beta chain was recorded in a study of shared clonotypes between healthy human individuals (dated by TCRdb to the early 2020s). For the study in its entirety: The cohort included a few men and two women between 18 and 49 years of age. The study deeply sequenced blood TCR repertoires of five healthy adults to estimate repertoire size and the extent of clonotype sharing between individuals. Between about 0.8 and 8.9 billion PBMCs per donor were obtained by leukapheresis. To increase sequencing depth and limit assay-specific biases, TCR repertoire library preparation and sequencing were carried out by different laboratories using diverse techniques. For each donor, CD4 naive and CD4 memory were each run on three plates, CD8 naive on two plates, and CD8 memory on one plate. The full study reports these points: Estimated clonotype richness was generally larger for naive than for memory subsets. Compared with non-shared clonotypes, the clonotypes found in all four sorted-subset donors had higher generation probabilities. Incomplete sequencing was indicated by rarefaction of sorted-subset datasets, despite the large sequencing depth. Because the study included only a small number of donors, the genetic and exposure-history diversity represented was limited. Approximately 5% of naive CD4, 3.5% of naive CD8, 2.3% of memory CD4, and around 0.4% of memory CD8 clonotypes were shared across several donors. Based on pairwise subsampling, the degree of clonotype sharing among donors was expected to be affected by sequencing depth. Sampling was restricted to blood, and TCR repertoires in tissues likely differ from the TCR repertoires found in blood.

TCR CDR3 regions were amplified from genomic DNA by multiplex PCR using the deep immunoSEQ assay. Genomic DNA extracted from each cell subset was distributed evenly over all wells of several immunoSEQ 96-well plates, and each plate served as one replicate. Each replicate PCR for sorted subsets received roughly 0.2 ug genomic DNA, equal to about 30,000 T cell genomes. Purified libraries were quantified with a Qubit 3.0 fluorometer, sized on a Bioanalyzer 2100, and re-quantified with the KAPA Library Quantification kit. Each immunoSEQ 96-well plate was sequenced on its own single-read 150-cycle Illumina NextSeq 550 flow cell. The study's processing was this. The immunoSEQ output contained only junctional sequences without quality scores, so filtering could not match that applied to full-length reads. Sequences were annotated with PyIR, a Python wrapper for IgBLAST v1.9, using IMGT germline references to assign V/J genes and CDR3. Reads with weak V/J assignments (E-value above 1e-6), missing CDR3, stop codons, out-of-frame junctions, or ambiguous translated residues were removed. V3J clonotypes were defined as sequences sharing the same inferred V gene, J gene, and CDR3 amino acid sequence. The percentage overlap between two repertoires was calculated by dividing the number of shared unique clonotypes by the size of the smaller repertoire. Repertoire richness was assessed with RTK rarefaction, the Chao1 estimator, and Recon v2.1 estimates of unobserved clonotypes. Generation probabilities were computed with OLGA for all TCRbeta clonotypes obtained by the gDNA method from a handful of donors. TCRdb took this table from immuneACCESS and kept in-frame rearrangements with V and J called. Such tables lack part of the clones; where checked against another copy, unresolved V genes explain under half of the gap, and the rest is unexplained. The V and J calls and clone size were taken over from that table, and D and trimming were inferred from the DNA. The sample table holds approximately 600,000 clones, of which 90% to 95% were seen once. Clones ranked in the top ten supply around 0.12% of the sample.

The CDR3 runs 15 residues from the cysteine to the phenylalanine. CDR3 DNA only is kept here, 45 bases in frame from base 1. CDR1 and CDR2 were assigned from the germline V gene as MDHEN and SYDVKM. V is pared back by 8 bases and J by 0 bases, with 15 bases lying between the germline termini. Notes on this clone: Its antigen is still unknown. One base away there is no much larger clone; base qualities are not given.

CD8 naive samples were CD45RO-negative cells positively selected for CCR7, giving a CD45RA+CCR7+ population that excluded TemRA cells. The donors were healthy, HIV-negative adults who had no recently reported acute infections or vaccinations. Only Caucasian adults living in Nashville, Tennessee, USA were represented among the donors. Blood was obtained by leukapheresis, after which PBMCs were separated by Ficoll-Histopaque density gradient centrifugation and cryopreserved in liquid nitrogen vapor phase. Analytical flow cytometry was used to check the purity and quantity of each magnetically sorted T cell population. Genomic DNA was isolated from every sorted fraction and measured by UV absorbance on a Nanodrop 2000c.

This sequence uses TRBV28 and TRBJ2-3; the D region possibly corresponds to TRBD2 (5 bases align). This clonotype was sampled from a woman in her twenties or thirties in good health. Sequencing was done on a sample of naive CD8+ T cells sorted from blood. Sample cell subset or site, as interpreted from the label and publication: CD45RA+CCR7+. The CDR3: CASVEGGQSTDTQYF. The sequenced DNA: TGTGCCAGCGTGGAAGGCGGGCAAAGCACAGATACGCAGTATTTT.